The 22 T cell receptor beta chains below all came from one sample that was sequenced in a study of blood T cell repertoires in COVID-19 (dated by TCRdb to 2018 to 2020). Library creation used the immunoSEQ multiplex PCR assay. TCRdb's version of the immuneACCESS table is confined to in-frame rearrangements and falls short of the full clone set. An unresolved V gene accounts for under half of the shortfall where checked; the remainder is of unknown origin. The sample has approximately 100,000 clones on record, roughly 90% of them singletons. The ten largest clones represent around 3.8% of the sample. The specimen sequenced was peripheral blood. The source of these receptors is a woman aged 55-69 years with acute or convalescent COVID-19.

The chain uses TRBV2 and TRBJ1-2; TRBD1 might be the D (5 bases). The CDR3 covers 14 residues. The ends were cut back, 2 bases at V and 8 bases at J, with 15 bases in the middle. Germline CDR1 reads SNHLY; CDR2 reads FYNNEI. The CDR3, as DNA: TGTGCCAGCAGTGAAATAACAAGGGGTCAGGGCTACACCTTC. The encoded protein is CASSEITRGQGYTF.

CDR3 coding DNA: TGTGCCAGTAGTTTTTCGGGACTAGCGGACCGTGGGACCCAGTACTTC. This encodes CASSFSGLADRGTQYF. The genes are TRBV19 and TRBJ2-5, with 11 bases that match TRBD2. Germline V gene sequence: CDR1 LNHDA, CDR2 SQIVND (reference sequence). The ends lost 5 bases at V and 7 bases at J; junction bases unmatched: 12. The CDR3 consists of 16 residues.

The chain recombines TRBV2 with TRBJ1-1; D perhaps matches TRBD1 (5 bases). The V and J ends lost 7 bases and 0 bases respectively, with 12 bases between them. Germline CDR1 and CDR2: SNHLY and FYNNEI. The CDR3 loop spans 14 amino acids. CDR3 amino acids: CASNFQGMNTEAFF. As DNA, the CDR3 is TGTGCCAGCAACTTCCAGGGTATGAACACTGAAGCTTTCTTT.

The V and J genes are TRBV6-5 and TRBJ1-2; D might be TRBD1 (6 bases). This CDR3 has 13 residues. V was cut by 5 bases and J by 2 bases, with 9 bases left in between. The germline V gene encodes CDR1 MNHEY and CDR2 SVGAGI. CDR3 in amino acids: CASSPTGNYGYTF. The CDR3 DNA reads as TGTGCCAGCAGTCCCACAGGGAACTATGGCTACACCTTC.

The V and J genes are TRBV5-1 and TRBJ1-5; 7 bases map to TRBD1. Trimming took 1 base from V and 0 from J; bases not matched to a gene: 1. The CDR3 sequence is 15 residues long. The germline gives CDR1 SGHRS, CDR2 YFSETQ. The CDR3, as DNA: TGCGCCAGCAGCTTGACAGGGGCTAGCAATCAGCCCCAGCATTTT. Amino acid sequence: CASSLTGASNQPQHF.

This chain joins TRBV18 and TRBJ1-1; D not certain. The CDR3 contains 15 residues. V was trimmed by 3 bases and J by 0 bases, leaving 11 bases between them. In germline, CDR1 is KGHSH, CDR2 LQKENI. The CDR3 region has the DNA TGTGCCAGCTCACCGGCTGTTCCCGTGAACACTGAAGCTTTCTTT. It is translated as CASSPAVPVNTEAFF.

V is TRBV9 and J is TRBJ1-4; possible D gene TRBD1, 5 bases. From germline, CDR1 is SGDLS and CDR2 YYNGEE. This CDR3 is 13 amino acids long. Between the trimmed V and J ends, which lost 2 bases and 5 bases, there was a span of 7 bases. The CDR3 sequence is CASSVTVNEKLFF. The CDR3 coding sequence is TGTGCCAGCAGCGTGACAGTGAATGAAAAACTGTTTTTT.

The V call is TRBV5-5, the J call TRBJ2-7; TRBD2 aligns across 15 bases. This CDR3 region has 17 residues. The germline gives CDR1 SGHKS, CDR2 YYEKEE (reference sequence). The V and J ends lost 2 bases and 2 bases, in that order; junction bases with no gene match: 5. CDR3: CASSFGLAGGPTYEQYF. The DNA of the CDR3 is TGTGCCAGCAGCTTCGGACTAGCGGGAGGGCCAACCTACGAGCAGTACTTC.

The gene calls are TRBV5-1 and TRBJ1-5; 8 positions match TRBD1. The V gene's germline CDR1 is SGHRS and CDR2 YFSETQ. Germline trimming cut 0 bases from V and 6 bases from J; bases unmatched to any gene: 2. This CDR3 is built from 14 residues. The CDR3 is CASSLGTGIQPQHF. CDR3 DNA sequence: TGCGCCAGCAGCTTGGGGACAGGGATTCAGCCCCAGCATTTT.

This clone was seen only once. This chain connects TRBV18 to TRBJ1-6; 9 bases fit TRBD1. This CDR3 has 16 amino acids. Trimming removed 3 bases from V and 5 bases from J; junction bases left unmatched: 5. Germline CDR1 reads KGHSH; CDR2 reads LQKENI. This chain's CDR3 is CASSPRDRVNNSPLHF. The CDR3 nucleotides are TGTGCCAGCTCACCCCGGGACAGGGTGAATAATTCACCCCTCCACTTT.

The chain couples TRBV7-8 to TRBJ2-1, with 9 bases matching TRBD2. This CDR3 comprises 17 residues. Germline CDR1 is SGHVS and CDR2 is FQNEAQ. The junction had 7 bases not matched to a gene; V was cut back by 0 bases and J by 4 bases. CDR3 sequence reads: CASSLASSGIYYNEQFF. The CDR3 nucleotides read TGTGCCAGCAGCTTAGCGTCTAGCGGGATTTATTACAATGAGCAGTTCTTC.

The gene calls are TRBV5-1 and TRBJ1-1; D is unresolved. Trimming removed 0 bases from V and 0 bases from J, with 9 bases in between. This CDR3 has 15 amino acids. Germline-derived CDR1 and CDR2 are SGHRS and YFSETQ. The CDR3 region has the DNA TGCGCCAGCAGCTTGGACGGGAGCATGAACACTGAAGCTTTCTTT. Its protein product is CASSLDGSMNTEAFF.

V gene TRBV19 combines with J gene TRBJ1-1; D is unresolved. Germline V lookup: CDR1 LNHDA, CDR2 SQIVND (reference sequence). This CDR3 has 15 residues. Trimming stripped 7 bases from V and 3 bases from J, with 18 bases between. This CDR3 is CASTPAPVADTEAFF. DNA of the CDR3: TGTGCCAGTACCCCCGCCCCGGTAGCGGACACTGAAGCTTTCTTT.

The chain recombines TRBV19 with TRBJ2-5; the match to TRBD1 covers 9 bases. The length of the CDR3 is 15 residues. Trimming took 3 bases from V and 2 from J; bases not matched to a gene: 4. Germline CDR1 and CDR2: LNHDA and SQIVND (reference sequence). The CDR3 here is CASSIGTGLQETQYF. The CDR3 nucleotides read TGTGCCAGTAGTATTGGGACAGGGCTTCAAGAGACCCAGTACTTC.

The chain uses TRBV28 and TRBJ1-2; TRBD1 agrees at 7 bases. Germline CDR1 and CDR2: MDHEN and SYDVKM. The CDR3 has 13 residues. V shed 5 bases and J 8 bases; nucleotides not matched to a gene: 8. In nucleotides, the CDR3 is TGTGCCAGCAGTAGTCGACAGGGTTGGGGCTACACCTTC. The encoded protein is CASSSRQGWGYTF.

The rearrangement links TRBV12-3 or TRBV12-4 to TRBJ2-2; TRBD1 is a possible D gene (6 bases). The V and J ends lost 5 bases and 9 bases respectively, with 13 bases between them. This CDR3 region has 13 residues. The CDR3 region is CASSPQGTRELFF. For the CDR3, the DNA is TGTGCCAGCAGTCCACAGGGCACTCGGGAGCTGTTTTTT.

Here the CDR3 reads CASSVGLAGEGEQFF. As DNA, the CDR3 is TGTGCCAGCAGCGTAGGCTTAGCGGGAGAGGGTGAGCAGTTCTTC. V usage is TRBV9 and J usage is TRBJ2-1; 9 bases fit TRBD2. The CDR3 consists of 15 residues. Germline V lookup: CDR1 SGDLS, CDR2 YYNGEE. With V trimmed by 0 bases and J by 9 bases, 7 bases remained unmatched.

J is TRBJ1-6 and V is TRBV27; unclear D gene. The length of the CDR3 is 14 residues. V dropped 5 bases and J dropped 5 bases, with 10 bases sitting between them. The germline gives CDR1 MNHEY, CDR2 SMNVEV (reference sequence). CDR3 nucleotides: TGTGCCAGCAGTCGTAGCAGTAATAATTCACCCCTCCACTTT. Translating it yields CASSRSSNNSPLHF.

This clone has a handful of counts. The chain recombines TRBV3-1 (or the pseudogene TRBV3-2) with TRBJ1-1, with D possibly being TRBD1 (5 bases). V lost 5 bases, J lost 4 bases, and 11 bases lay in between. In germline, CDR1 is LGHDT, CDR2 YNNKEL (reference sequence). This CDR3 has 13 residues. CDR3 loop: CASSAPGGTEAFF. In DNA form, the CDR3 reads TGTGCCAGCAGCGCCCCGGGGGGCACTGAAGCTTTCTTT.

The table lists this clone with a few counts. The genes are TRBV5-1 and TRBJ2-2; 12 bases match TRBD1. V lost 4 bases to trimming and J lost 6 bases; unmatched junction nucleotides: 7. The CDR3 contains 16 residues. Germline CDR1 SGHRS, CDR2 YFSETQ. The CDR3 DNA is TGCGCCAGCAGCCCCCTGGGGACAGGGGGCCCCGGGGAGCTGTTTTTT. It encodes CASSPLGTGGPGELFF.

This clone was detected a few times. J is TRBJ2-5 and V is TRBV6-5, with 7 bases lining up with TRBD1. Germline-derived CDR1 and CDR2 are MNHEY and SVGAGI. J was trimmed by 2 bases and V by 8 bases; bases with no gene match: 2. CDR3 length: 12 residues. Here the CDR3 DNA reads TGTGCCAGCGGGGACAGACAAGAGACCCAGTACTTC. Protein sequence: CASGDRQETQYF.

In its sample, this clone was seen once. The rearrangement joins TRBV18 to TRBJ2-7; unclear D gene. This CDR3 comprises 14 residues. Germline CDR1 reads KGHSH; CDR2 reads LQKENI. Trimming took off 5 bases at V and 0 bases at J, with 11 bases between the two ends. The chain's CDR3 is CASSGLVSSYEQYF. CDR3 nucleotide sequence: TGTGCCAGCTCAGGCCTCGTCAGCTCCTACGAGCAGTACTTC.